This paragraph covers one TCR beta chain sequence. This specimen comes from a study of OX40 agonist ivuxolimab in advanced cancers. Assay: immunoSEQ multiplex PCR; the TCRdb copy retains only in-frame clones and omits some. Of about 64,000 clones listed, around 84% are singletons. The TCR was taken from an adult with an advanced solid tumor such as melanoma, head and neck, liver or kidney cancer. This specimen was CD4+ or CD8+ T cells sorted from blood, taken in a trial of the OX40 agonist ivuxolimab.

CDR3 protein: CSAPRNTEAFF. The CDR3 coding sequence is TGCAGTGCGCCAAGGAACACTGAAGCTTTCTTT. The V call is TRBV20-1, the J call TRBJ1-1; D unresolved. The CDR3 runs 11 residues. Trimming pared 6 bases from V and 1 base from J, leaving 6 bases between. The V gene's germline CDR1 is DFQATT and CDR2 SNEGSKA (reference sequence).